Following are 17 T cell receptor beta chains from one sample sequenced in a study of T cells after yellow fever vaccination. One entry per CDR3 protein results from TCRdb running MiXCR on the 5' RACE reads. The table has 300,000 to 350,000 distinct CDR3 sequences, 3.5% to 4.5% seen once. Material: PBMCs, obtained 15 days after the yellow fever booster vaccination. These receptors all come from a man younger than 30 who received the YFV17D yellow fever vaccine.

This clonotype came up many times. The chain has TRBV4-1 and TRBJ2-2, with TRBD1 matching 8 bases. CDR3 size: 17 residues. The ends lost 8 bases at V and 1 base at J; junction bases unmatched: 12. Germline V CDR1 and CDR2: MGHRA, YSYEKL. Written as DNA, the CDR3 is TGCGCCAGCGGGCGAACCCGGGGGACAGGGAACACCGGGGAGCTGTTTTTT. It specifies CASGRTRGTGNTGELFF.

This clonotype was counted at least ten times. The chain recombines TRBV6-2 or TRBV6-3 with TRBJ1-1; D gene ambiguous. This CDR3 region has 16 residues. Germline CDR1 reads MNHEY; CDR2 reads SVGEGT. V lost 2 bases and J lost 0, with 13 bases in between. CDR3 residues: CASSYPTSDMNTEAFF. The DNA of the CDR3 is TGTGCCAGCAGTTACCCCACATCAGACATGAACACTGAAGCTTTCTTT.

In this sample, this clonotype turned up a few times. This chain uses TRBV24-1 with TRBJ2-1, with 12 positions matching TRBD1. The junction had 8 bases not matched to a gene; V was cut back by 2 bases and J by 7 bases. This CDR3 is 17 amino acids long. Germline CDR1 reads KGHDR; CDR2 reads SFDVKD. The CDR3 region has the DNA TGTGCCACCAGTGATTCCGGGGGACAGGGGGCTTCTAATGAGCAGTTCTTC. Translation gives CATSDSGGQGASNEQFF.

This clonotype has ten or more counts. J is TRBJ1-1 and V is TRBV7-9; D is unresolved. The V end was cut by 3 bases, the J end by 5 bases, with 13 bases between. CDR1 and CDR2 from the germline V gene are SEHNR and FQNEAQ (reference sequence). The CDR3 has 14 amino acids. CDR3 residues: CASSFSTRATEAFF. DNA for the CDR3: TGTGCCAGCAGCTTCAGTACAAGAGCGACTGAAGCTTTCTTT.

The chain combines TRBV5-1 with TRBJ2-2; 9 bases match TRBD2. V gave up 1 base and J gave up 5 bases; unmatched junction bases: 0. Germline CDR1 is SGHRS and CDR2 is YFSETQ. This CDR3 region has 14 residues. CDR3 region: CASSLTSGTGELFF. CDR3 coding DNA: TGCGCCAGCAGCTTGACTAGCGGGACCGGGGAGCTGTTTTTT.

At least ten counts were recorded for this clonotype. This chain joins TRBV27 and TRBJ2-7; 8 nucleotides line up with TRBD1. The CDR3 is 14 amino acids. The V segment lost 6 bases and the J segment 0 bases; nucleotides outside the gene matches: 4. CDR1 and CDR2 (germline): MNHEY, SMNVEV (reference sequence). This CDR3 reads CASRPDRVSYEQYV. As DNA, the CDR3 is TGTGCCAGCAGACCGGACAGGGTCTCCTACGAGCAGTACGTC.

This clonotype was recorded a few times. This rearrangement joins TRBV6-1 to TRBJ1-5, with D possibly being TRBD1 (6 bases). V lost 5 bases and J 5 bases, leaving 16 bases between the germline ends. This CDR3 contains 15 residues. Per germline, CDR1 MNHNS and CDR2 SASEGT. Here the CDR3 DNA reads TGTGCCAGCAGTCAGCAGGGGAGGGAAGATCAGCCCCAGCATTTT. Residues: CASSQQGREDQPQHF.

This clonotype was seen a handful of times. The chain links TRBV7-2 to TRBJ1-1; 10 bases match TRBD1. Germline CDR1 SGHTA, CDR2 FQGNSA. The length of the CDR3 is 17 residues. With 2 bases clipped from V and 10 bases from J, the junction kept 16 bases outside the gene matches. DNA for the CDR3: TGTGCCAGCAGCTTAATATGGGGTTGGGGGACAGGGGATCTAGCTTTCTTT. This encodes CASSLIWGWGTGDLAFF. Together with reference TRBV7-2 and TRBJ1-1, the CDR3 gives the full variable domain: GAGVSQSPSNKVTEKGKDVELRCDPISGHTALYWYRQSLGQGLEFLIYFQGNSAPDKSGLPSDRFSAERTGGSVSTLTIQRTQQEDSAVYLCASSLIWGWGTGDLAFFGQGTRLTVV.

The CDR3 nucleotides read TGCGCCAGCAGCCCTTTAGCGGGGGCGAGCAACACCGGGGAGCTGTTTTTT. It is translated as CASSPLAGASNTGELFF. This sequence joins TRBV4-1 and TRBJ2-2; 9 bases line up with TRBD2. This CDR3 has 17 residues. Germline trimming cut 4 bases from V and 2 bases from J; bases unmatched to any gene: 8. Germline V lookup: CDR1 MGHRA, CDR2 YSYEKL.

This clonotype showed up many times. This chain links TRBV27 with TRBJ2-1, with a possible D match to TRBD1 (6 bases). Between the trimmed V and J ends, which lost 3 bases and 4 bases, there was a span of 16 bases. Germline V lookup: CDR1 MNHEY, CDR2 SMNVEV (reference sequence). The CDR3 has 16 residues. The DNA for the CDR3 is TGTGCCAGCAGTTTTATCAGGGGCCGAGCTTACAATGAGCAGTTCTTC. Translating it yields CASSFIRGRAYNEQFF.

This clonotype was observed a handful of times. The chain couples TRBV7-2 to TRBJ2-7; 8 bases are a match to TRBD2. The CDR3 runs to 18 residues. CDR1 is SGHTA and CDR2 is FQGNSA in the germline V gene. V shed 4 bases, J shed 4 bases, and the junction held 18 bases outside the gene matches. This chain's CDR3 is CASSSLRGGGPSRYEQYF. In nucleotides, the CDR3 is TGTGCCAGCAGCTCATTAAGGGGCGGGGGGCCCTCCAGGTACGAGCAGTACTTC.

J is TRBJ1-2 and V is TRBV10-3; the match to TRBD1 covers 8 bases. The CDR3 is 15 residues long. Germline-derived CDR1 and CDR2 are ENHRY and SYGVKD. Germline trimming cut 3 bases from V and 2 bases from J; bases unmatched to any gene: 5. The CDR3 reads CAISDLGQGNYGYTF. The CDR3 DNA is TGTGCCATCAGTGACCTCGGACAGGGCAACTATGGCTACACCTTC.

V is TRBV2 and J is TRBJ2-5, with 9 bases that match TRBD2. This CDR3 contains 13 residues. Losses at the gene ends were 7 bases for V and 7 bases for J; bases not matched to a gene: 7. Germline CDR1 SNHLY, CDR2 FYNNEI. For the CDR3, the DNA is TGTGCCAGCACCTTAGCGGGGGAGGGGACCCAGTACTTC. It codes for CASTLAGEGTQYF.

The genes are TRBV4-2 and TRBJ1-2, with TRBD1 matching 8 bases. The CDR3 spans 14 residues. The V and J ends lost 3 bases and 4 bases, in that order; junction bases with no gene match: 4. The germline gives CDR1 LGHNA, CDR2 YNFKEQ. The CDR3 sequence is CASSQGQVTYGYTF. As DNA, the CDR3 is TGTGCCAGCAGCCAGGGACAGGTTACCTATGGCTACACCTTC.

A few counts support this clonotype. This sequence joins TRBV27 and TRBJ1-2; unclear D gene. Trimming took 5 bases from V and 3 from J, leaving 13 bases between them. The CDR3 has 14 amino acids. The germline CDR1 and CDR2 sequences are MNHEY and SMNVEV (reference sequence). The CDR3 region is CASSPLGWDYGYTF. The CDR3, as DNA: TGTGCCAGCAGTCCACTCGGGTGGGACTATGGCTACACCTTC.

There are many counts of this clonotype. The V and J genes are TRBV5-1 and TRBJ2-2; D is ambiguous. Trimming shortened V by 2 bases and J by 4 bases, and 12 bases separated the two germline ends. In germline, CDR1 is SGHRS, CDR2 YFSETQ. This CDR3 comprises 15 residues. CDR3 sequence reads: CASSLYPASTGELFF. The CDR3 nucleotides read TGCGCCAGCAGCTTATATCCAGCTAGCACCGGGGAGCTGTTTTTT.

The rearrangement uses TRBV4-3 and TRBJ1-4, with a tentative D call TRBD1 (5 bases). This CDR3 comprises 16 residues. V lost 1 base, J lost 7 bases, and 16 bases lay in between. Per germline, CDR1 LGHNA and CDR2 YSLEER. CDR3 protein: CASSQGPARRGEKLFF. As DNA, the CDR3 is TGCGCCAGCAGCCAAGGCCCGGCCCGGAGGGGTGAAAAACTGTTTTTT.